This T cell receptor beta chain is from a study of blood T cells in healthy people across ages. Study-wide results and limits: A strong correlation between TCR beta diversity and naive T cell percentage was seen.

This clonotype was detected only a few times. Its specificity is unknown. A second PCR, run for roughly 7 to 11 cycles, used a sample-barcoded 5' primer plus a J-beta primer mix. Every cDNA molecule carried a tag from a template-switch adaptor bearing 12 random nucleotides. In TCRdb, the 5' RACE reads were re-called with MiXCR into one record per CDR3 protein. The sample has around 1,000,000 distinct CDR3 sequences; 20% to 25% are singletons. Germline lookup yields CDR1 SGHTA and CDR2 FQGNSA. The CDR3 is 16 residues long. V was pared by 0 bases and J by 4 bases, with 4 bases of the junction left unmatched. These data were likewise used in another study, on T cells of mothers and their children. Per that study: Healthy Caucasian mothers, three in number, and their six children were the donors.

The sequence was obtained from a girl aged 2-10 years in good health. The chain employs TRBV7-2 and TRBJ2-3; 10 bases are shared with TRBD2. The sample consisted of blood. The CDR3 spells CASSLAPSGGSDTQYF. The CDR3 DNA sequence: TGTGCCAGCAGCTTAGCCCCTAGCGGGGGCTCAGATACGCAGTATTTT.